The sequence of this TCR beta chain was determined in a study of CXCR3-negative and CXCR3-positive naive CD8 T cells. The germline V gene encodes CDR1 SGHVS and CDR2 FQNEAQ. The CDR3 runs to 14 residues. UMI-labeled TRB cDNA libraries were prepared by 5' RACE. With the 5' RACE reads reprocessed, TCRdb shows one record per CDR3 protein and no DNA. The table for this sample gives about 62,000 distinct CDR3 sequences. The source of this sequence is a human donor in good health. Some clones in this sample may be carry-over from other donors' samples. This chain joins TRBV7-8 and TRBJ2-5; without DNA, the TCRdb call of TRBD2 cannot be checked. The sequencing sample was made of naive CXCR3- CD8+ T cells from blood. Sample subset: CD45RO-CCR7+CD27+CD95- naive CD8+ T cells lacking CXCR3 (TNR3-). CDR3 residues: CASSFWASDETQYF.